A selection of T cell receptor beta chains follows, all from one sample in a study of blood T cell repertoires in COVID-19. Sequencing was performed with immunoSEQ multiplex PCR; in TCRdb, only in-frame clones are kept and a portion is missing. The sample carries nearly 55,000 clones, around 93% recorded once. Sequenced sample: peripheral blood. Source of these receptors: a woman aged 55-75 years with active or convalescent COVID-19. The CDR3 runs from the conserved cysteine through the conserved F or W. The order of the fields is clone size, J gene, V gene, D gene, CDR3 DNA, CDR3 protein. D genes are given only for firm matches. The size field is filled for only some rows; it gives once, few, many or a size class.

size: -
J: TRBJ1-3
V: TRBV5-6
D: -
DNA: TGTGCCAGCAGCTCGTATGAGACTGGAAACACCATATATTTT
CDR3: CASSSYETGNTIYF

size: -
J: TRBJ2-7
V: TRBV5-1
D: -
DNA: TGCGCCAGCAGCCTGGGGGGACAGTCCTACGAGCAGTACTTC
CDR3: CASSLGGQSYEQYF

size: -
J: TRBJ2-1
V: TRBV30
D: -
DNA: TGTGCCTGGAGTGGGAGCTCCTACAATGAGCAGTTCTTC
CDR3: CAWSGSSYNEQFF

size: -
J: TRBJ1-4
V: TRBV30
D: TRBD1
DNA: TGTGCCTGGACCACGGGACAGAATGAAAAACTGTTTTTT
CDR3: CAWTTGQNEKLFF

size: -
J: TRBJ2-6
V: TRBV7-2
D: -
DNA: TGTGCCAGCAGCTTAGCCCTCACCGGGTCTGGGGCCAACGTCCTGACTTTC
CDR3: CASSLALTGSGANVLTF

size: -
J: TRBJ2-2
V: TRBV3-1/TRBV3-2
D: TRBD2
DNA: TGTGCCAGCAGCCGGGGGGGGACCGGGGAGCTGTTTTTT
CDR3: CASSRGGTGELFF

size: -
J: TRBJ2-7
V: TRBV9
D: -
DNA: TGTGCCAGCAGCGTAGATCAGGGGCTCTACGAGCAGTACTTC
CDR3: CASSVDQGLYEQYF

size: -
J: TRBJ2-2
V: TRBV2
D: TRBD1
DNA: TGTGCCAGCAATGGACAGGGGATAACCGGGGAGCTGTTTTTT
CDR3: CASNGQGITGELFF

size: -
J: TRBJ1-2
V: TRBV5-6
D: -
DNA: TGTGCCAGCACCAACAACCGGGCAGGGACAAGGGGCTACACCTTC
CDR3: CASTNNRAGTRGYTF

size: -
J: TRBJ2-1
V: TRBV5-1
D: -
DNA: TGCGCCAGCAGCTTGGCCCGAGGCAATGAGCAGTTCTTC
CDR3: CASSLARGNEQFF

size: -
J: TRBJ2-4
V: TRBV25-1
D: -
DNA: TGTGCCAGCAGTTTACACAAGGGGAACATTCAGTACTTC
CDR3: CASSLHKGNIQYF

size: -
J: TRBJ2-5
V: TRBV6-6
D: TRBD2
DNA: TGTGCCACGCTAGCGGTACAAGAGACCCAGTACTTC
CDR3: CATLAVQETQYF

size: -
J: TRBJ2-1
V: TRBV30
D: -
DNA: TGTGCCTGGAGTGTACGCGATGAGCAGTTCTTC
CDR3: CAWSVRDEQFF

size: once
J: TRBJ2-7
V: TRBV2
D: TRBD1
DNA: TGTGCCAGCAGTTACCAGGGGGCCTACGAGCAGTACTTC
CDR3: CASSYQGAYEQYF

size: few
J: TRBJ2-3
V: TRBV4-3
D: TRBD2
DNA: TGCGCCAGCAGCGAGAGGGAGGGCCGGCCAGATACGCAGTATTTT
CDR3: CASSEREGRPDTQYF

size: few
J: TRBJ1-1
V: TRBV5-4
D: TRBD1
DNA: TGTGCCAGCAGTTACCCCGCCGGAAGGGGGCGAAGGACTGAAGCTTTCTTT
CDR3: CASSYPAGRGRRTEAFF

size: -
J: TRBJ1-2
V: TRBV18
D: -
DNA: TGTGCCAGCTCACCAGAGCAAAACTATGGCTACACCTTC
CDR3: CASSPEQNYGYTF

size: -
J: TRBJ1-6
V: TRBV11-2
D: -
DNA: TGTGCCAGCAGCCCACCCACTTTGTTTTCACCCCTCCACTTT
CDR3: CASSPPTLFSPLHF

size: -
J: TRBJ2-5
V: TRBV5-1
D: -
DNA: TGCGCCAGCAGCTTGCCCGGGACTTCAGAGACCCAGTACTTC
CDR3: CASSLPGTSETQYF

size: few
J: TRBJ1-2
V: TRBV7-2
D: TRBD1
DNA: TGTGCCAGCGGGGACAGTTCAAACTATGGCTACACCTTC
CDR3: CASGDSSNYGYTF